This note documents a single TCR beta chain sequence. Its specificity is unknown. The data derive from a study of CD4 T cells in relation to SARS-CoV-2 and coronaviruses. Study-wide background: Controls used an HIV-1 Nef peptide pool or no peptide. Crossreactive spike epitopes shared across donors were mapped to their HLA restriction.

The data were produced by immunoSEQ multiplex PCR, yet TCRdb's version contains in-frame clones alone and is incomplete. The sample comprises tens of thousands of clones, roughly 80% of which are singletons, and around 18% rests with the top ten. Unexposed donor CD4+ T cells date from about 2011-2018, before the COVID-19 pandemic. After approximately ten days of culture, CD4+ T cells were isolated. Testing used SARS-CoV-2 S/N and four cold-coronavirus spikes on unexposed-donor CD4+ T cells, cells permitting. PBMCs were plated at 1.5 million to 2 million per well in IL-2-containing medium. Sequenced: CD4+ T cells from PBMCs, cultured in vitro. The origin of this receptor is a human donor in good health.

The CDR3: CASSQPQGIAFF. CDR3 nucleotide sequence: TGTGCCAGCAGTCAGCCACAGGGGATAGCTTTCTTT. The V and J genes are TRBV28 and TRBJ1-1; 7 positions match TRBD1. V shed 5 bases, J shed 10 bases, and the junction held 7 bases outside the gene matches. The CDR3 is 12 amino acids. Per the germline V gene, CDR1 is MDHEN and CDR2 is SYDVKM.